The source of this TCR beta chain is a study of chemoradiotherapy in HPV16-positive cancers. In the study overall: Candidate HPV-specific T-cell clones and common TCR motifs came from functional assays in two HPV16-positive patients.

A word on this clone: As yet, its antigen is unknown.

Study-level findings and limits: HPV-specific T cells were functionally defined from only a couple of HPV16-positive patients. Better recurrence-free survival went with HPV-responsive T-cell expansion in HPV16-positive patients.

Over chemoradiotherapy, repertoires were sampled more than once. V lost 1 base to trimming and J lost 3 bases, with 6 bases between them. Germline values: CDR1 KGHSH, CDR2 LQKENI. The CDR3 is 13 amino acids. The protocol was immunoSEQ multiplex PCR, while the TCRdb copy is restricted to in-frame clones and leaves out a portion. This sample carries 6,500 to 8,500 clones, roughly 82% of them seen once, and the ten largest clones take over 5%. The origin of this receptor is a human donor with HPV-associated anogenital cancer. The chain has TRBV18 and TRBJ2-5; no definite D call. The material sequenced was tumor tissue, taken from a patient who underwent chemoradiotherapy. The CDR3 sequence: CASSPREEETQYF. The CDR3 nucleotides are TGTGCCAGCTCACCACGTGAGGAAGAGACCCAGTACTTC. Complete variable domain (other parts from reference TRBV18 and TRBJ2-5): NAGVMQNPRHLVRRRGQEARLRCSPMKGHSHVYWYRQLPEEGLKFMVYLQKENIIDESGMPKERFSAEFPKEGPSILRIQQVVRGDSAAYFCASSPREEETQYFGPGTRLLVL.